One sample yielded the 19 T cell receptor beta chains listed below, sequenced in a study of T cells in localized non-small cell lung cancer. Here immunoSEQ multiplex PCR was the method, and the copy in TCRdb shows in-frame clones only, minus some. Of fewer than 45,000 clones listed, roughly 86% are singletons. Sequenced material: peripheral blood, taken before any cancer treatment. These TCRs come from a woman between 18 and 49 years old with stage III lung adenocarcinoma.

The chain recombines TRBV4-1 with TRBJ2-7, with TRBD2 identical over 8 bases. V trimming: 1 base; J trimming: 2 bases; junction bases outside the gene matches: 1. The germline V gene encodes CDR1 MGHRA and CDR2 YSYEKL. The CDR3 sequence is 14 residues long. The CDR3 nucleotides are TGCGCCAGCAGCCAAGGTAGCGGGACCTACGAGCAGTACTTC. Protein product: CASSQGSGTYEQYF.

CDR3 nucleotides: TGTGCCAGCTCACCCATAGGGACAGGGAGGTATCAGCCCCAGCATTTT. It encodes CASSPIGTGRYQPQHF. The gene calls are TRBV18 and TRBJ1-5; 9 nucleotides match TRBD1. V trimming: 3 bases; J trimming: 5 bases; junction bases outside the gene matches: 8. This CDR3 is built from 16 residues. CDR1 KGHSH and CDR2 LQKENI come from the germline V gene.

The chain combines TRBV11-3 with TRBJ1-1; D gene uncertain. The germline gives CDR1 SGHNT, CDR2 YENEEA. Trimming took off 5 bases at V and 4 bases at J, with 14 bases between the two ends. The CDR3 has 14 amino acids. The CDR3 sequence is CASSQAGISTEAFF. For the CDR3, the DNA is TGTGCCAGCAGCCAAGCGGGGATATCCACTGAAGCTTTCTTT.

The V call is TRBV30, the J call TRBJ1-5; D remains unclear. The CDR3 covers 13 residues. The germline CDR1 and CDR2 sequences are GTSNPN and SVGIG (reference sequence). Trimming stripped 3 bases from V and 6 bases from J, with 12 bases between. The chain's CDR3 is CAWRTGGGQPQHF. As DNA, the CDR3 is TGTGCCTGGAGGACGGGAGGCGGTCAGCCCCAGCATTTT.

The genes are TRBV19 and TRBJ2-2, with D maybe TRBD2 (6 bases). The CDR3 consists of 18 residues. From germline, CDR1 is LNHDA and CDR2 SQIVND (reference sequence). Deletions cut 6 bases from V and 1 base from J, with 21 bases between. In nucleotides, the CDR3 is TGTGCCAGTAGGCCCTACGAAGGGCAGGGACTGAACACCGGGGAGCTGTTTTTT. It translates to CASRPYEGQGLNTGELFF.

V and J are TRBV7-2 and TRBJ2-7; D is undetermined. CDR1 SGHTA and CDR2 FQGNSA come from the germline V gene. Trimming shortened V by 5 bases and J by 2 bases, and 13 bases separated the two germline ends. The CDR3 totals 14 residues. This chain's CDR3 is CASSRPARAYEQYF. The CDR3 coding sequence is TGTGCCAGCAGCAGACCCGCCCGGGCCTACGAGCAGTACTTC.

This chain joins TRBV13 and TRBJ2-7, with 8 bases that match TRBD1. The CDR3 is made up of 16 amino acids. Unmatched junction bases numbered 10, after V lost 6 bases and J lost 0 bases. Germline CDR1 PRHDT, CDR2 FYEKMQ (reference sequence). The CDR3 region is CASSPAGTGLSYEQYF. CDR3 coding DNA: TGTGCCAGCAGTCCGGCCGGGACAGGACTCTCCTACGAGCAGTACTTC.

The chain carries TRBV6-6 and TRBJ2-3, with TRBD1 as a possible D gene (6 bases). Per the germline V gene, CDR1 is MNHNY and CDR2 is SVGAGI (reference sequence). The CDR3 is made up of 14 amino acids. Trimming left V 6 bases short and J 4 bases short, with 14 bases between. DNA for the CDR3: TGTGCCAGCAGCTATATACAGGGTTCAGATACGCAGTATTTT. The encoded protein is CASSYIQGSDTQYF.

The chain carries TRBV5-1 and TRBJ1-1; 7 nucleotides align to TRBD1. V shed 4 bases and J 5 bases; nucleotides not matched to a gene: 14. Looked up from germline, CDR1 is SGHRS and CDR2 is YFSETQ. CDR3 length: 16 residues. In DNA, the CDR3 is TGCGCCAGCAGCAGAGACAGGGTTGGGGGACGTACTGAAGCTTTCTTT. Amino acid sequence: CASSRDRVGGRTEAFF.

The chain has TRBV9 and TRBJ2-3; 11 bases are a match to TRBD2. Germline CDR1 is SGDLS and CDR2 is YYNGEE. The J segment lost 1 base and the V segment lost 3 bases, leaving 4 bases of the junction unmatched. The CDR3 loop spans 16 amino acids. The CDR3 protein is CASSGPLAGGTDTQYF. CDR3 sequence (DNA): TGTGCCAGCAGCGGCCCACTAGCGGGGGGCACAGATACGCAGTATTTT.

Concerning this clone: One end of the junction does not line up with germline, which may come from a read error. The chain links TRBV5-1 to TRBJ2-7; no clear D. CDR1 SGHRS and CDR2 YFSETQ come from the germline V gene. CDR3 length: 13 amino acids. CDR3 sequence (DNA): TGCGCCAGCAGAGTGGGGATCTCCTACGGGCAGTACTTC. Translated: CASRVGISYGQYF.

The rearrangement links TRBV11-2 to TRBJ1-4, with D unresolved. CDR3 length: 16 residues. Germline CDR1 and CDR2: SGHAT and FQNNGV. V lost 4 bases to trimming and J lost 0 bases, with 12 bases between them. DNA of the CDR3: TGTGCCAGCAGCTCCCATATGGTAGCAACTAATGAAAAACTGTTTTTT. This codes for CASSSHMVATNEKLFF.

V is TRBV19 and J is TRBJ1-2; maybe TRBD1 (5 bases). Trimming stripped 6 bases from V and 8 bases from J, with 22 bases between. This CDR3 is 15 amino acids long. CDR1 and CDR2 from the germline V gene are LNHDA and SQIVND (reference sequence). CDR3 residues: CASSPSGQTREGYTF. CDR3 DNA sequence: TGTGCCAGTAGCCCCTCGGGGCAGACACGGGAAGGCTACACCTTC. Based on the CDR3 plus reference TRBV19 and TRBJ1-2, the full variable domain is DGGITQSPKYLFRKEGQNVTLSCEQNLNHDAMYWYRQDPGQGLRLIYYSQIVNDFQKGDIAEGYSVSREKKESFPLTVTSAQKNPTAFYLCASSPSGQTREGYTFGSGTRLTVV.

Turning to this clone: Within the sample, other DNA sequences also encode this same CDR3. This CDR3 is CASSSQETQYF. DNA of the CDR3: TGCGCCAGCAGCTCGCAAGAGACCCAGTACTTC. The V gene is TRBV5-1, the J gene TRBJ2-5; D ambiguous. With 3 bases removed from V and 2 bases from J, the gap between germline ends came to 2 bases. The CDR3 is 11 residues long. Looked up from germline, CDR1 is SGHRS and CDR2 is YFSETQ.

This chain uses TRBV7-3 with TRBJ1-1, with D possibly matching TRBD1 (5 bases). Trimming took 4 bases from V and 1 from J, leaving 7 bases between them. Germline CDR1 and CDR2: SGHTA and FQGTGA. The CDR3 length is 13 residues. The CDR3 here is CASSSQGNTEAFF. The CDR3 region has the DNA TGTGCCAGCAGCTCGCAGGGGAACACTGAAGCTTTCTTT.

The rearrangement links TRBV5-1 to TRBJ2-1, with D uncertain. Germline CDR1 is SGHRS and CDR2 is YFSETQ. Trimming pared 1 base from V and 12 bases from J, leaving 8 bases between. The CDR3 is made up of 11 amino acids. CDR3 loop: CASSLWGGQFF. In DNA, the CDR3 is TGCGCCAGCAGCTTGTGGGGTGGGCAGTTCTTC.

The V gene is TRBV10-3, the J gene TRBJ2-3; D tentatively fits TRBD1 or TRBD2 (7 bases each). Germline CDR1 ENHRY, CDR2 SYGVKD. V lost 9 bases to trimming and J lost 6 bases, with 19 bases between them. This CDR3 region has 14 residues. CDR3 bases: TGTGCCATTCGACAGGGAGGGGGCCGGGATACGCAGTATTTT. This translates into CAIRQGGGRDTQYF.

The chain joins TRBV9 to TRBJ2-6; D is possibly TRBD1 or TRBD2 (5 bases each). V dropped 0 bases and J dropped 0 bases, with 13 bases sitting between them. Looked up from germline, CDR1 is SGDLS and CDR2 is YYNGEE. The CDR3 has 18 residues. The CDR3: CASSVVPGDPSGANVLTF. The CDR3 DNA reads TGTGCCAGCAGCGTAGTACCCGGGGACCCCTCTGGGGCCAACGTCCTGACTTTC.

As DNA, the CDR3 is TGCAGCGTAGCCAGGGGTACAGGAAACACCATATATTTT. Translating it yields CSVARGTGNTIYF. The chain uses TRBV29-1 and TRBJ1-3; a weak D match, TRBD1 (6 bases). Germline V gene sequence: CDR1 SQVTM, CDR2 ANQGSEA. Between the trimmed V and J ends, which lost 6 bases and 4 bases, there was a span of 13 bases. The CDR3 has 13 residues.